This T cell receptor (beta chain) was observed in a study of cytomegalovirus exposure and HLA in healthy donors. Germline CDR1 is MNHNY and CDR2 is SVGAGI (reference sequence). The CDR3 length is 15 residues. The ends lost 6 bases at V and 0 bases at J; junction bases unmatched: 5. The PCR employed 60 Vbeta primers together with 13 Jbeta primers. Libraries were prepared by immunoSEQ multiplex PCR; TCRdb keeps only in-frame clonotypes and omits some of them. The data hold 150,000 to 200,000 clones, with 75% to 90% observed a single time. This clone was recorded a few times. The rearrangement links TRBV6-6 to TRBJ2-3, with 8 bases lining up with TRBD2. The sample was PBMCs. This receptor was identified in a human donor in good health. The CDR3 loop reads CASSSGTSSTDTQYF. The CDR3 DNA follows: TGTGCCAGCAGCTCCGGGACTAGTAGCACAGATACGCAGTATTTT.